This note documents a single TCR beta chain sequence. The antigen remains unidentified. The data belong to a study of cytomegalovirus exposure and HLA in healthy donors. Regarding the study as a whole: The authors listed 150 or so TCR beta chains as cytomegalovirus-associated.

This CDR3 comprises 15 residues. Trimming took 7 bases from V and 5 from J; bases not matched to a gene: 8. Germline loops: CDR1 MNHNY, CDR2 SVGAGI (reference sequence). The primer mix had 60 Vbeta and 13 Jbeta primers. The data were produced by immunoSEQ multiplex PCR, yet TCRdb's version contains in-frame clones alone and is incomplete. The sample lists about 150,000 clones, 84% occurring once. The origin of this receptor is a boy between 2 and 15 years old in good health and CMV-seronegative. The chain employs TRBV6-6 and TRBJ2-5, with TRBD2 matching 12 bases. Input material: PBMCs. The CDR3 DNA sequence: TGTGCCAGCAAAGTGACTAGCGGGGGAGGGGAGACCCAGTACTTC. Translating gives CASKVTSGGGETQYF.